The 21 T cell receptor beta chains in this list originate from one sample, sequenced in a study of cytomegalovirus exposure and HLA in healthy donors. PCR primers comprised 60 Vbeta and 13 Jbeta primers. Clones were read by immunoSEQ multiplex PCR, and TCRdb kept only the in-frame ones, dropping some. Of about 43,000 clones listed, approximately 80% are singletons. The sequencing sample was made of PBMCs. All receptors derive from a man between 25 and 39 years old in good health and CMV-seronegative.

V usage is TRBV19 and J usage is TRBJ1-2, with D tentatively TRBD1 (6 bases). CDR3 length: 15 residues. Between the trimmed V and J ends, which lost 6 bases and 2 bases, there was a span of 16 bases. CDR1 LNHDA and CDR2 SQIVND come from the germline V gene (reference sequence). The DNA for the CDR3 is TGTGCCAGTAGCACCCGCCCAGGGGCGAACTATGGCTACACCTTC. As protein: CASSTRPGANYGYTF.

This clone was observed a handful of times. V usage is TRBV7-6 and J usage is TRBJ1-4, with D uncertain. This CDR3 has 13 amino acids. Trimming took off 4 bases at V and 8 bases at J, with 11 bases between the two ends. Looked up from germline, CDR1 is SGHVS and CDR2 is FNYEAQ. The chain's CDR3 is CASSSGYAEKLFF. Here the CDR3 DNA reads TGTGCCAGCAGCTCGGGGTATGCGGAAAAACTGTTTTTT.

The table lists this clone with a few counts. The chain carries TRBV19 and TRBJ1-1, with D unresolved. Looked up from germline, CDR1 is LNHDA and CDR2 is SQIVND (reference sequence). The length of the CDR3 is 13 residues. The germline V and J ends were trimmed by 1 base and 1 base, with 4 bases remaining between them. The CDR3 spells CASSIVRNTEAFF. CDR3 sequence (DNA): TGTGCCAGTAGTATAGTGCGGAACACTGAAGCTTTCTTT.

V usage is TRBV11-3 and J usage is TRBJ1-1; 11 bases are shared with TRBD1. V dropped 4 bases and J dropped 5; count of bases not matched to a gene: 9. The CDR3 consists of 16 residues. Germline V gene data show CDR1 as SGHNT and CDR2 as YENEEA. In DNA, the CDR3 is TGTGCCAGCAGCTCAGGTGGGGACAGGGGGTGGACTGAAGCTTTCTTT. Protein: CASSSGGDRGWTEAFF.

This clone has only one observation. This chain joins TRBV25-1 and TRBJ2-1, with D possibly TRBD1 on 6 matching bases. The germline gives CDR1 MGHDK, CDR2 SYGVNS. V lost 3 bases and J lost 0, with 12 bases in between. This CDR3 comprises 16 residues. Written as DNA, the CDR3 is TGTGCCAGCAGTGAGCGAACAGGGAGCTCCTACAATGAGCAGTTCTTC. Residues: CASSERTGSSYNEQFF.

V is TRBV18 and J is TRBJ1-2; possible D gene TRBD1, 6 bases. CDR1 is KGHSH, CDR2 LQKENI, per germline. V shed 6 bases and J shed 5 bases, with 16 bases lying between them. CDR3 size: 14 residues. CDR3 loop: CASSPIGQQYGYTF. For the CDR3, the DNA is TGTGCCAGCTCCCCCATCGGACAGCAGTATGGCTACACCTTC.

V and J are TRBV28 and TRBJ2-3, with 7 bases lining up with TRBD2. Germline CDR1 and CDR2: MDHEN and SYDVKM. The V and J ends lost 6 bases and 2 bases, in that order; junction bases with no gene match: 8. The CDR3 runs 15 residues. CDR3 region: CASSAGVAFTDTQYF. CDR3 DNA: TGTGCCAGCAGCGCGGGAGTGGCTTTCACAGATACGCAGTATTTT.

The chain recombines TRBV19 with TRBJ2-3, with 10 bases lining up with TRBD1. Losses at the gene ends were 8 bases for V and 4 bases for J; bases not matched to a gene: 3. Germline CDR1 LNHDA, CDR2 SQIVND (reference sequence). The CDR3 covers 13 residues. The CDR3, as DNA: TGTGCCAGTGGGGACAGGGGCGCAGATACGCAGTATTTT. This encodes CASGDRGADTQYF.

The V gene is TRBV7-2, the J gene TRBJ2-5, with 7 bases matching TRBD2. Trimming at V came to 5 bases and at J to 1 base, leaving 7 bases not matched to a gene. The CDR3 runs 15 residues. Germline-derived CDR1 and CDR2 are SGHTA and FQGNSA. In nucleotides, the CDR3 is TGTGCCAGCAGCCCCGGAACTAGCGTCCAAGAGACCCAGTACTTC. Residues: CASSPGTSVQETQYF.

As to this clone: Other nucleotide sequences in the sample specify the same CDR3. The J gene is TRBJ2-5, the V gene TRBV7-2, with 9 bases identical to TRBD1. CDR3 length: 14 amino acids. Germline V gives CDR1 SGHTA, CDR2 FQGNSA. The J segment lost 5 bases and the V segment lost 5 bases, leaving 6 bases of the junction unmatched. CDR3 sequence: CASSRDRGWETQYF. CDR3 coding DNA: TGTGCCAGCAGCAGAGACAGGGGGTGGGAGACCCAGTACTTC.

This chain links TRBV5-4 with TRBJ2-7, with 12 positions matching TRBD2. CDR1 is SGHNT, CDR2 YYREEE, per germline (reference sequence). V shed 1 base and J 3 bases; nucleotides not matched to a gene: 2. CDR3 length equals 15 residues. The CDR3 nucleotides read TGTGCCAGCAGCTTGAAGGGACTAGCGGGCTACGAGCAGTACTTC. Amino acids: CASSLKGLAGYEQYF.

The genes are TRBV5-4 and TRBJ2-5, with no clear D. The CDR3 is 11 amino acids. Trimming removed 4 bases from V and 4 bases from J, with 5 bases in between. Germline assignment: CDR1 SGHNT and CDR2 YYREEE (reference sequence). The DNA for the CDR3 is TGTGCCAGCAGCGTTAGAGAGACCCAGTACTTC. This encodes CASSVRETQYF.

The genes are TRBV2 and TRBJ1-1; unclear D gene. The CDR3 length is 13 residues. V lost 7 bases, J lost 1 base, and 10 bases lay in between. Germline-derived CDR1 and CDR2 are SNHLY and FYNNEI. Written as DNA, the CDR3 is TGTGCCAGCACCACCCAGGCGAACACTGAAGCTTTCTTT. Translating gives CASTTQANTEAFF.

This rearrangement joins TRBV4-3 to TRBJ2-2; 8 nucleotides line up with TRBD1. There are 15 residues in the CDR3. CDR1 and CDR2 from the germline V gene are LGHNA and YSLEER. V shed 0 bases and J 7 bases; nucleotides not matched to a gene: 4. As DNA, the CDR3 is TGCGCCAGCAGCCAAGATCTACAGGGGGTCGGGGAGCTGTTTTTT. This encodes CASSQDLQGVGELFF.

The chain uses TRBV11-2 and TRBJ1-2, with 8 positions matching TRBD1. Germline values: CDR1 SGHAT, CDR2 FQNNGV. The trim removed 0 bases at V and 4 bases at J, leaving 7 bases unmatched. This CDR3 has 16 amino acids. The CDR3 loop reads CASSLDSGTGPYGYTF. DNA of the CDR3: TGTGCCAGCAGCTTAGACTCCGGGACAGGCCCCTATGGCTACACCTTC. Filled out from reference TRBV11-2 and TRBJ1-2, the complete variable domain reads EAGVAQSPRYKIIEKRQSVAFWCNPISGHATLYWYQQILGQGPKLLIQFQNNGVVDDSQLPKDRFSAERLKGVDSTLKIQPAKLEDSAVYLCASSLDSGTGPYGYTFGSGTRLTVV.

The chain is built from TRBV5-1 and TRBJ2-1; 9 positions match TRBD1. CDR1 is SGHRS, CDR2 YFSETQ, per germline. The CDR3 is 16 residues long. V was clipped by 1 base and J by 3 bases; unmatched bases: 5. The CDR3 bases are TGCGCCAGCAGCTTGAGGTTGGGACAGGGCTACAATGAGCAGTTCTTC. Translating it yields CASSLRLGQGYNEQFF.

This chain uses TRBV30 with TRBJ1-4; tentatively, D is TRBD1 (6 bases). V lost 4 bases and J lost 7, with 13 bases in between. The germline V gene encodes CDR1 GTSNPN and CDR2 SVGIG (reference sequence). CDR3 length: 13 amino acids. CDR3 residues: CAWTSGTLEKLFF. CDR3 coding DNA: TGTGCCTGGACCTCCGGGACACTTGAAAAACTGTTTTTT.

The CDR3 spells CATSRVLVVHRDNEQFF. The CDR3 DNA follows: TGTGCCACCAGCAGAGTTCTAGTTGTGCATCGGGACAATGAGCAGTTCTTC. The chain has TRBV15 and TRBJ2-1; no clear D gene. Between the trimmed V and J ends, which lost 1 base and 5 bases, there was a span of 18 bases. The CDR3 sequence is 17 residues long. The germline CDR1 and CDR2 sequences are LNHNV and YYDKDF (reference sequence).

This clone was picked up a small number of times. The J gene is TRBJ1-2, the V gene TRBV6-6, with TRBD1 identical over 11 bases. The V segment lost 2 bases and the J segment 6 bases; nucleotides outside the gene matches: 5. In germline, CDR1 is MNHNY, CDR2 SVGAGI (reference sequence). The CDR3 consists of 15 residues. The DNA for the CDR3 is TGTGCCAGCAGTTACGACCGGACAGGGGGCAATGGCTACACCTTC. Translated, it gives CASSYDRTGGNGYTF.

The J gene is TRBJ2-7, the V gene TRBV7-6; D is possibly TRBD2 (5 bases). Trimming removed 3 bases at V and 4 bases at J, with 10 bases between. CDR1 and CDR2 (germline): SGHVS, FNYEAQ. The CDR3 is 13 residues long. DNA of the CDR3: TGTGCCAGCAGCTTTGAGGGTCGATACGAGCAGTACTTC. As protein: CASSFEGRYEQYF.

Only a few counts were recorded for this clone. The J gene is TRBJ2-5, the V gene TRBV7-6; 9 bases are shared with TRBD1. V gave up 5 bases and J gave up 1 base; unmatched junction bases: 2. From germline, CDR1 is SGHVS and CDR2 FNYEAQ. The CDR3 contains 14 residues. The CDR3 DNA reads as TGTGCCAGCAGCCTGGGACAGGGCCAAGAGACCCAGTACTTC. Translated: CASSLGQGQETQYF.